This T cell receptor beta chain was retrieved from a study of cytomegalovirus exposure and HLA in healthy donors. Study-level points and caveats: Sequencing likely caused a cluster of highly shared sequence variants. With high specificity and sensitivity, the classifier reportedly diagnosed cytomegalovirus status. The study dropped some indistinguishable V segments, TRBV6-2 and TRBV6-3 among them.

Germline V lookup: CDR1 SNHLY, CDR2 FYNNEI. The CDR3 spans 13 residues. Trimming took 3 bases from V and 2 from J, leaving 8 bases between them. Primers for the PCR totalled 60 Vbeta and 13 Jbeta. Only in-frame clones appear in the TCRdb table, and some are missing; sequencing was by immunoSEQ multiplex PCR. Of 150,000 to 200,000 clones listed, roughly 73% are singletons. This clone has more than one count but fewer than ten. Its antigen is unknown. This sequence originates from a man younger than 30 in good health and CMV-seropositive. Sequenced: PBMCs. J is TRBJ2-7 and V is TRBV2; D may be TRBD2 (6 bases). CDR3 loop: CASSDPGAYEQYF. Written as DNA, the CDR3 is TGTGCCAGCAGTGACCCGGGGGCCTACGAGCAGTACTTC.